The present TCR beta chain was sequenced within a study of blood T cell repertoires in COVID-19. Only in-frame clones appear in the TCRdb table, and some are missing; sequencing was by immunoSEQ multiplex PCR. The sample lists a few hundred thousand clones, approximately 80% seen once, with 6.5% to 9% in the top ten. This receptor was taken from a woman aged 40 to 49 with acute COVID-19. The sample comprised PBMCs or T cells enriched from blood (not recorded which).

The CDR3 region has the DNA TGTGCCAGCAGCTTAGCTAGCGGGACAGATACGCAGTATTTT. Translation gives CASSLASGTDTQYF. This chain uses TRBV7-3 with TRBJ2-3, with 8 bases identical to TRBD2. The CDR3 totals 14 residues. Per germline, CDR1 SGHTA and CDR2 FQGTGA. The ends lost 2 bases at V and 3 bases at J; junction bases unmatched: 1.